The 17 T cell receptor beta chains presented below share a single source sample, sequenced in a study of blood T cell repertoires in COVID-19 (dated by TCRdb to about 2020). The library was prepared using the immunoSEQ multiplex PCR assay. What TCRdb holds here is the immuneACCESS table cut down to in-frame rearrangements. Part of the clones is not present; checked against another copy, under half of the missing clones reflect an unresolved V gene, and the others are unexplained. Here the sample has around 290,000 clones; about 89% occur a single time. The top ten hold about 5% of the sample. The material sequenced was peripheral blood. The receptors were gathered from a man aged 40-50 years with acute or convalescent COVID-19.

J is TRBJ1-3 and V is TRBV2; weak D call: TRBD1 (6 bases). The V end lost 4 bases, the J end lost 2 bases, and 12 bases lay between the germline ends. The CDR3 consists of 15 residues. Germline V lookup: CDR1 SNHLY, CDR2 FYNNEI. This chain's CDR3 is CASSVESGAGNTIYF. CDR3 sequence (DNA): TGTGCCAGCAGTGTCGAATCAGGGGCTGGAAACACCATATATTTT. The complete variable domain, with remaining parts taken from reference TRBV2 and TRBJ1-3, reads EPEVTQTPSHQVTQMGQEVILRCVPISNHLYFYWYRQILGQKVEFLVSFYNNEISEKSEIFDDQFSVERPDGSNFTLKIRSTKLEDSAMYFCASSVESGAGNTIYFGEGSWLTVV.

V gene TRBV5-6 combines with J gene TRBJ1-1; 8 bases line up with TRBD1. The germline V gene encodes CDR1 SGHDT and CDR2 YYEEEE. The CDR3 length is 16 residues. The V segment lost 5 bases and the J segment 5 bases; nucleotides outside the gene matches: 14. The CDR3 sequence is CASRLGTGPSLTEAFF. CDR3 DNA sequence: TGTGCCAGCAGACTGGGGACAGGCCCCTCACTGACTGAAGCTTTCTTT.

This clone has a handful of counts. The chain recombines TRBV2 with TRBJ1-6; 10 positions match TRBD1. Trimming at V came to 4 bases and at J to 8 bases, leaving 5 bases not matched to a gene. In germline, CDR1 is SNHLY, CDR2 FYNNEI. The CDR3 sequence is 15 residues long. CDR3 nucleotide sequence: TGTGCCAGCAGTGTCATGACAGGGGGCCATTCACCCCTCCACTTT. This sequence encodes CASSVMTGGHSPLHF.

The chain combines TRBV11-3 with TRBJ1-5; a possible D gene is TRBD1 (6 bases). The germline V gene has CDR1 SGHNT and CDR2 YENEEA. The V gene lost 4 bases and the J gene lost 4 bases, with 23 bases spanning the gap. The CDR3 loop spans 18 amino acids. The CDR3 coding sequence is TGTGCCAGCAGCTCTCTTACTTATCATAGGGGGGGAAATCAGCCCCAGCATTTT. This translates into CASSSLTYHRGGNQPQHF.

This clone was recorded only once. The CDR3 is CASREFIGGGLAYNEQFF. The DNA for the CDR3 is TGCGCCAGCAGGGAGTTTATAGGGGGGGGCCTCGCCTACAATGAGCAGTTCTTC. The V call is TRBV5-1, the J call TRBJ2-1, with TRBD2 as a possible D gene (7 bases). Trimming took off 5 bases at V and 2 bases at J, with 23 bases between the two ends. Germline CDR1 is SGHRS and CDR2 is YFSETQ. The CDR3 totals 18 residues.

In its sample, this clone was seen once. The chain combines TRBV28 with TRBJ2-2; 7 positions match TRBD1. Germline CDR1 is MDHEN and CDR2 is SYDVKM. V lost 6 bases and J lost 5; bases outside the gene matches: 6. This CDR3 comprises 14 residues. CDR3 sequence: CASSIGGATGELFF. In DNA form, the CDR3 reads TGTGCCAGCAGCATAGGGGGCGCGACCGGGGAGCTGTTTTTT.

The chain uses TRBV11-2 and TRBJ2-1, with D uncertain. The CDR3 loop spans 15 amino acids. V dropped 2 bases and J dropped 0 bases, with 8 bases sitting between them. The germline V gene encodes CDR1 SGHAT and CDR2 FQNNGV. The CDR3 sequence is CASSLFRSSYNEQFF. The CDR3 DNA is TGTGCCAGCAGCTTATTTAGAAGCTCCTACAATGAGCAGTTCTTC.

The chain combines TRBV3-1 (or the pseudogene TRBV3-2) with TRBJ1-1; D may be TRBD1 (6 bases). This CDR3 contains 15 residues. Germline-derived CDR1 and CDR2 are LGHDT and YNNKEL (reference sequence). V lost 2 bases and J 4 bases, leaving 14 bases between the germline ends. For the CDR3, the DNA is TGTGCCAGCAGCCAAAGGGGGGGGACCCTCACTGAAGCTTTCTTT. Translating it yields CASSQRGGTLTEAFF.

The rearrangement uses TRBV5-1 and TRBJ2-3, with 11 bases identical to TRBD1. V lost 3 bases to trimming and J lost 8 bases; unmatched junction nucleotides: 14. Germline-derived CDR1 and CDR2 are SGHRS and YFSETQ. The CDR3 spans 17 residues. The CDR3 nucleotides are TGCGCCAGCAGCTCTACCGGGACAGGGGGACGAGGGGGTACGCAGTATTTT. Translating it yields CASSSTGTGGRGGTQYF.

The genes are TRBV2 and TRBJ1-5, with TRBD1 matching over 8 bases. Germline lookup yields CDR1 SNHLY and CDR2 FYNNEI. This CDR3 is built from 15 residues. V shed 3 bases and J 5 bases; nucleotides not matched to a gene: 6. The CDR3 loop reads CASSDGQGAYQPQHF. CDR3 bases: TGTGCCAGCAGTGATGGGCAGGGGGCTTATCAGCCCCAGCATTTT.

The rearrangement uses TRBV20-1 and TRBJ1-2; the D is unclear. CDR3 length: 12 residues. V was clipped by 3 bases and J by 6 bases, with 11 bases between them. CDR1 is DFQATT and CDR2 is SNEGSKA in the germline V gene (reference sequence). CDR3 loop: CSASLSSDGYTF. The CDR3 DNA is TGCAGTGCTAGTCTTTCTTCTGATGGCTACACCTTC.

This chain uses TRBV2 with TRBJ1-3; D uncertain. Germline CDR1 is SNHLY and CDR2 is FYNNEI. V was cut by 5 bases and J by 4 bases, with 12 bases left in between. CDR3 size: 14 residues. The CDR3 nucleotides read TGTGCCAGCAGTTCCGGGGTGGGAGGAAACACCATATATTTT. Its protein is CASSSGVGGNTIYF.

The V gene is TRBV10-3, the J gene TRBJ2-3; 9 bases align to TRBD2. Germline CDR1 is ENHRY and CDR2 is SYGVKD. Trimming at V came to 8 bases and at J to 5 bases, leaving 11 bases not matched to a gene. The CDR3 runs to 15 residues. CDR3 sequence (DNA): TGTGCCATCTCCCTGGGGCTAGCGGGGCAAGATACGCAGTATTTT. This encodes CAISLGLAGQDTQYF.

CDR3 residues: CASSHRGSGGITDTQYF. The DNA of the CDR3 is TGTGCCAGCAGCCACCGGGGTAGCGGGGGAATAACAGATACGCAGTATTTT. V usage is TRBV11-2 and J usage is TRBJ2-3, with 9 bases that match TRBD2. CDR3 length equals 17 residues. V shed 5 bases, J shed 3 bases, and the junction held 12 bases outside the gene matches. Germline CDR1 SGHAT, CDR2 FQNNGV.

This chain joins TRBV10-3 and TRBJ2-1, with 12 bases fitting TRBD2. CDR3 length: 16 amino acids. Germline CDR1 reads ENHRY; CDR2 reads SYGVKD. V lost 4 bases and J lost 1; bases outside the gene matches: 2. The CDR3 DNA reads TGTGCCATCAGTGGAGGACTAGCGGGATCCTACAATGAGCAGTTCTTC. The encoded protein is CAISGGLAGSYNEQFF.

The rearrangement joins TRBV18 to TRBJ2-3, with D possibly matching TRBD1 (7 bases). The CDR3 spans 14 residues. Trimming took off 2 bases at V and 5 bases at J, with 11 bases between the two ends. The germline CDR1 and CDR2 sequences are KGHSH and LQKENI. The CDR3: CASSPAGGRDTQYF. Written as DNA, the CDR3 is TGTGCCAGCTCACCAGCAGGGGGGAGAGATACGCAGTATTTT.

V and J are TRBV24-1 and TRBJ1-1, with D tentatively TRBD1 (5 bases). Germline assignment: CDR1 KGHDR and CDR2 SFDVKD. The CDR3 is 13 residues long. The germline V and J ends were trimmed by 3 bases and 14 bases, with 18 bases remaining between them. The CDR3 nucleotides are TGTGCCACCAGTGATGCGGGGGGGGTGAGACAGTTCTTT. This encodes CATSDAGGVRQFF.